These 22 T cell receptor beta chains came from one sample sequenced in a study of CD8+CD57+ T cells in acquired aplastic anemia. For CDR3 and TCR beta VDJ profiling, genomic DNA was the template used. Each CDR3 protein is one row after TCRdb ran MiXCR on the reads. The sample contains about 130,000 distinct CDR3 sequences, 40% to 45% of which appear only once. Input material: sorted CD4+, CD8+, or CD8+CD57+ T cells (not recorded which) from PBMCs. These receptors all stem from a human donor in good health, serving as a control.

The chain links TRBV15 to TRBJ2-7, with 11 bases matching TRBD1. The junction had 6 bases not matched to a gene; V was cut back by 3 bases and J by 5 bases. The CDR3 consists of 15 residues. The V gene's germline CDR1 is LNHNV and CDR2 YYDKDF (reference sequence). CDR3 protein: CATSRDRGLFDEQYF. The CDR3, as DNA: TGTGCCACCAGCAGGGACAGGGGGCTTTTTGACGAGCAGTACTTC.

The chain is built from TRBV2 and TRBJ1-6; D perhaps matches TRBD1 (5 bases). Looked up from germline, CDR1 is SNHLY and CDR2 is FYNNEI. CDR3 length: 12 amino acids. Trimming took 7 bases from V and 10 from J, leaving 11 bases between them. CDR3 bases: TGTGCCAGCATTGGGACTCAGTCACCCCTCCACTTT. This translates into CASIGTQSPLHF.

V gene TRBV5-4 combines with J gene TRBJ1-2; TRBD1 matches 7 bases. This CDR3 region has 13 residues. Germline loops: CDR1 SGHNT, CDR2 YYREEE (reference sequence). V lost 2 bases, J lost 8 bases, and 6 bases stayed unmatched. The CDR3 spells CASSFRGKRGYTF. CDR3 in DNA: TGTGCCAGCAGCTTCAGGGGGAAGAGAGGCTACACCTTC.

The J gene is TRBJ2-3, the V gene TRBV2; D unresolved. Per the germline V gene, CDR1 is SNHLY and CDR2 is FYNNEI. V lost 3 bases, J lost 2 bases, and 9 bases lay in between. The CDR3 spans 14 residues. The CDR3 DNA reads TGTGCCAGCAGTGACGGGCAGCCCACAGATACGCAGTATTTT. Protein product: CASSDGQPTDTQYF.

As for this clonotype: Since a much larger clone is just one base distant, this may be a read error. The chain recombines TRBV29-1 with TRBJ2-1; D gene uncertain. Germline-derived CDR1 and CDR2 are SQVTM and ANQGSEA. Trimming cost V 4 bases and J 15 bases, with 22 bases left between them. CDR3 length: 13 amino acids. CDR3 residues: CSVGTQPYNGRFF. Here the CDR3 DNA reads TGCAGCGTTGGAACACAGCCCTACAATGGGCGGTTCTTC.

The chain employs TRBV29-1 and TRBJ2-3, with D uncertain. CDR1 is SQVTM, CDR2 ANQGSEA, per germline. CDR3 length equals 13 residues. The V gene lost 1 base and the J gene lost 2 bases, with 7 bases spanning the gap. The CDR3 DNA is TGCAGCGTTGAAGTTGGGAACACAGATACGCAGTATTTT. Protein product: CSVEVGNTDTQYF.

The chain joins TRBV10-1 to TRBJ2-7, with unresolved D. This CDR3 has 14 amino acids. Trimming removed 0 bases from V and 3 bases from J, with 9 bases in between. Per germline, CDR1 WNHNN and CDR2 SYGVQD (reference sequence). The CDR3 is CASSESSLGYEQYF. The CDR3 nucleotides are TGCGCCAGCAGTGAGTCCTCCCTAGGCTACGAGCAGTACTTC.

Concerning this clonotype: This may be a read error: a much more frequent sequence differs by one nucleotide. CDR3 sequence (DNA): TGTGCCACCAGTTTAGCGCAGGGTTCGAACACTGAAGCTTTCTTT. Translating it yields CATSLAQGSNTEAFF. The gene calls are TRBV24-1 and TRBJ1-1; maybe TRBD1 (5 bases). The germline CDR1 and CDR2 sequences are KGHDR and SFDVKD. Trimming took off 6 bases at V and 1 base at J, with 14 bases between the two ends. CDR3 length: 15 residues.

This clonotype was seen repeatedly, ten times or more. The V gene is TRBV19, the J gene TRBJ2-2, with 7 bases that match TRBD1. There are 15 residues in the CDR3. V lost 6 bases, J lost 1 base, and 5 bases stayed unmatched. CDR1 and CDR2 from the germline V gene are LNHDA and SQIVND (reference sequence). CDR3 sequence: CASSPTGVNTGELFF. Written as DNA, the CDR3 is TGTGCCAGTAGCCCTACAGGGGTGAACACCGGGGAGCTGTTTTTT.

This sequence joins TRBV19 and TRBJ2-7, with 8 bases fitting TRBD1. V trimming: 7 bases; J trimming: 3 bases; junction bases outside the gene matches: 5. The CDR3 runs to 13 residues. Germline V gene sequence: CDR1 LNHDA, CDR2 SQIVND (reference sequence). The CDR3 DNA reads TGTGCCAGTACCCCCGGGACAGGCTACGAGCAGTACTTC. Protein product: CASTPGTGYEQYF.

The CDR3 is CASSRGSSGEEQFF. In DNA form, the CDR3 reads TGTGCCAGCAGCCGGGGGAGTAGCGGGGAAGAGCAGTTCTTC. This chain uses TRBV2 with TRBJ2-1, with 8 positions matching TRBD2. Per germline, CDR1 SNHLY and CDR2 FYNNEI. The CDR3 sequence is 14 residues long. J was trimmed by 10 bases and V by 6 bases; bases with no gene match: 11.

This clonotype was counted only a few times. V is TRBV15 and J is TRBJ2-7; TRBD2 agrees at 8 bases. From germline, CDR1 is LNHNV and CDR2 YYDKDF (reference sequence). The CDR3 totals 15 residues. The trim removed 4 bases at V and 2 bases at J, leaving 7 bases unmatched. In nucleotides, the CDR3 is TGTGCCACCAGCACAACGACTAGCGCCACCTACGAGCAGTACTTC. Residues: CATSTTTSATYEQYF.

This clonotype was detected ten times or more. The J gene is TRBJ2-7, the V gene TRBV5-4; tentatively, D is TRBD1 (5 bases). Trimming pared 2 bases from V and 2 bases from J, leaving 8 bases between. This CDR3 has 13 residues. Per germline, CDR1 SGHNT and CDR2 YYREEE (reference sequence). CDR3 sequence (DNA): TGTGCCAGCAGCTTCGGACATACCTACGAGCAGTACTTC. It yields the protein CASSFGHTYEQYF.

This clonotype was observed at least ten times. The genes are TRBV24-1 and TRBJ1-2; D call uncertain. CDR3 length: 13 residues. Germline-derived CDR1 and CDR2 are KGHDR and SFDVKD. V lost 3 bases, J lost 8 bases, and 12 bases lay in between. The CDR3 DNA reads TGTGCCACCAGTGATCCCGGACGTGAGGGCTACACCTTC. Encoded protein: CATSDPGREGYTF.

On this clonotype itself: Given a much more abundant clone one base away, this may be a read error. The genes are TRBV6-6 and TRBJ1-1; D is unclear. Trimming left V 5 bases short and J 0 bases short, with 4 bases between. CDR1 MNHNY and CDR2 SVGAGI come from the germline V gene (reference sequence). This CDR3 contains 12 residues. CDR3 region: CASSAVNTEAFF. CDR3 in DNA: TGTGCCAGCAGTGCCGTGAACACTGAAGCTTTCTTT.

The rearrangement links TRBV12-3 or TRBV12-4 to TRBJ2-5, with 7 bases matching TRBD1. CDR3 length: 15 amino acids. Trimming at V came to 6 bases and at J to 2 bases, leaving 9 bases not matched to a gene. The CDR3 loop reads CASSLSNRGQETQYF. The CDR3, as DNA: TGTGCCAGCAGCCTATCTAACAGGGGTCAAGAGACCCAGTACTTC.

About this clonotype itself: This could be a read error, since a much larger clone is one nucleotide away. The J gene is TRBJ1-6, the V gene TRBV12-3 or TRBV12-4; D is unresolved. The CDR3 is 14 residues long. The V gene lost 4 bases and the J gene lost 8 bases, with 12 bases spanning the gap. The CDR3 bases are TGTGCCAGCAGTTCTAATCTACGGGATTCACCCCTCCACTTT. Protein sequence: CASSSNLRDSPLHF.

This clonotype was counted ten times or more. CDR3 sequence reads: CASSIDGTGEDEKLFF. The CDR3 DNA reads TGTGCCAGTAGTATAGATGGGACAGGGGAGGATGAAAAACTGTTTTTT. The chain recombines TRBV19 with TRBJ1-4, with 10 bases matching TRBD1. V shed 0 bases, J shed 6 bases, and the junction held 4 bases outside the gene matches. The CDR3 is 16 residues long. Germline values: CDR1 LNHDA, CDR2 SQIVND (reference sequence). The full variable domain, in which reference TRBV19 and TRBJ1-4 provide the parts outside the CDR3, is DGGITQSPKYLFRKEGQNVTLSCEQNLNHDAMYWYRQDPGQGLRLIYYSQIVNDFQKGDIAEGYSVSREKKESFPLTVTSAQKNPTAFYLCASSIDGTGEDEKLFFGSGTQLSVL.

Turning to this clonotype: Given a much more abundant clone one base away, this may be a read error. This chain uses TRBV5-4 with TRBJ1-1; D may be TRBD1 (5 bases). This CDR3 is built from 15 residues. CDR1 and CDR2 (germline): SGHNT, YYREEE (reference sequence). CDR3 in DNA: TGTGCCAGCAGCTCAAGACGGGACTTGAACACTGAAGCTTCCTTT. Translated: CASSSRRDLNTEASF.

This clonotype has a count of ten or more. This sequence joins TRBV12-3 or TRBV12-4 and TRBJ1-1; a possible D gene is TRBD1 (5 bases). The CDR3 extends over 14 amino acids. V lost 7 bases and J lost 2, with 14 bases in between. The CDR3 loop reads CASISGTANTEAFF. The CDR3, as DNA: TGTGCCAGCATTTCCGGGACGGCCAACACTGAAGCTTTCTTT.

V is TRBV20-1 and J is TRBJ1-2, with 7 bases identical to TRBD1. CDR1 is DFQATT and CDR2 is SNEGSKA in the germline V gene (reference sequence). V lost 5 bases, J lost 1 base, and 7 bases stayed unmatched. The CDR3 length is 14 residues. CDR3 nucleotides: TGCAGTGCTTCTCAGGGGGAGATTAACTATGGCTACACCTTC. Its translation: CSASQGEINYGYTF.

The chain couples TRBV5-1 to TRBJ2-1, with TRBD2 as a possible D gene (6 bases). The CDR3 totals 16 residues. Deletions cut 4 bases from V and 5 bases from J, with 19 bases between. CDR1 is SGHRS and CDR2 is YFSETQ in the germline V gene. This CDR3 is CASSTGTRGPHNEQFF. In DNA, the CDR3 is TGCGCCAGCAGCACCGGGACTCGCGGCCCACACAATGAGCAGTTCTTC.